The next 17 T cell receptor beta chains were all read from a single sample in a study of post-analysis software for immune sequencing data. The study, taken as a whole, reports: Compared with controls, patients had more of five or six TRBV segments, including TRBV5-6, TRBV5-1 and TRBV20-1.

Unique molecular identifiers were carried by the TCR beta cDNA libraries. TCRdb independently ran MiXCR on the PCR reads; one entry per CDR3 protein. The sample has almost 700,000 distinct CDR3 sequences; over 45% are singletons. Antigens for these TCRs are unknown. Sample: blood. The receptors shown here come from a girl aged 2 to 9 with multiple sclerosis.

CDR3: CASRSLAGALETQYF. The CDR3 DNA sequence: TGTGCCAGCAGGTCCCTAGCGGGAGCCCTAGAGACCCAGTACTTC. This chain links TRBV27 with TRBJ2-5; 10 bases fit TRBD2. Looked up from germline, CDR1 is MNHEY and CDR2 is SMNVEV (reference sequence). After removal of 6 bases from V and 4 bases from J, the junction contained 8 bases not matched to a gene. The CDR3 is made up of 15 amino acids.

The rearrangement joins TRBV9 to TRBJ1-2; D might be TRBD1 (5 bases). Germline loops: CDR1 SGDLS, CDR2 YYNGEE. V shed 4 bases and J shed 7 bases, with 8 bases lying between them. The CDR3 length is 11 residues. CDR3 DNA: TGTGCCAGCAGCCTTAGGGGTGGCTACACCTTC. The encoded protein is CASSLRGGYTF.

The V gene is TRBV7-2, the J gene TRBJ2-3, with D possibly matching TRBD2 (5 bases). CDR1 and CDR2 (germline): SGHTA, FQGNSA. The CDR3 is 16 amino acids. V gave up 1 base and J gave up 2 bases, with 13 bases separating them. CDR3: CASSLVGLPPTDTQYF. The CDR3 DNA follows: TGTGCCAGCAGCTTAGTTGGACTTCCACCCACAGATACGCAGTATTTT.

The chain couples TRBV5-1 to TRBJ2-7, with 9 positions matching TRBD1. The CDR3 sequence is 15 residues long. Germline CDR1 is SGHRS and CDR2 is YFSETQ. V dropped 4 bases and J dropped 3; count of bases not matched to a gene: 8. For the CDR3, the DNA is TGCGCCAGCAGCCCCCGGACAGGGGACCTCTACGAGCAGTACTTC. Protein product: CASSPRTGDLYEQYF. The full variable domain, its missing parts supplied by reference TRBV5-1 and TRBJ2-7, is KAGVTQTPRYLIKTRGQQVTLSCSPISGHRSVSWYQQTPGQGLQFLFEYFSETQRNKGNFPGRFSGRQFSNSRSEMNVSTLELGDSALYLCASSPRTGDLYEQYFGPGTRLTVT.

The CDR3, as DNA: TGTGCCAGCAGCTTAGGAGGGGATGCTCCCGAAAAACTGTTTTTT. It specifies CASSLGGDAPEKLFF. This chain uses TRBV7-6 with TRBJ1-4, with D possibly matching TRBD1 (5 bases). The CDR3 totals 15 residues. V lost 1 base and J lost 8, with 14 bases in between. Per the germline V gene, CDR1 is SGHVS and CDR2 is FNYEAQ.

This clonotype was counted between two and nine times. The chain carries TRBV6-2 or TRBV6-3 and TRBJ1-1; no reliable D call. This CDR3 is 11 amino acids long. Per germline, CDR1 MNHEY and CDR2 SVGEGT. The V and J ends lost 3 bases and 3 bases respectively, with 2 bases between them. The CDR3 sequence: CASSYHTEAFF. DNA of the CDR3: TGTGCCAGCAGTTATCACACTGAAGCTTTCTTT.

The rearrangement links TRBV7-2 to TRBJ2-5, with 11 bases aligning to TRBD1. J gave up 7 bases and V 3 bases, and 10 bases lay outside the gene matches. Germline assignment: CDR1 SGHTA and CDR2 FQGNSA. This CDR3 spans 16 amino acids. This CDR3 is CASSFSGTGGGGTQYF. The CDR3 DNA sequence: TGTGCCAGCAGCTTCTCCGGGACAGGGGGAGGGGGGACCCAGTACTTC.

The gene calls are TRBV10-2 and TRBJ2-3; D is unclear. Germline assignment: CDR1 WSHSY and CDR2 SAAADI. V shed 3 bases and J shed 4 bases, with 14 bases lying between them. This CDR3 comprises 15 residues. The CDR3 nucleotides read TGCGCCAGCAGTGAAAGAAGTGAGTCTGCAGATACGCAGTATTTT. It specifies CASSERSESADTQYF.

Only a few counts were recorded for this clonotype. The genes are TRBV7-2 and TRBJ2-3; no clear D. V lost 5 bases to trimming and J lost 4 bases, with 10 bases between them. This CDR3 is built from 13 residues. Per the germline V gene, CDR1 is SGHTA and CDR2 is FQGNSA. The CDR3 bases are TGTGCCAGCAGCGTAGATCTCGCAGATACGCAGTATTTT. Translated, it gives CASSVDLADTQYF.

V gene TRBV5-1 combines with J gene TRBJ2-6; D perhaps matches TRBD2 (5 bases). Trimming removed 8 bases at V and 4 bases at J, with 16 bases between. The CDR3 loop spans 15 amino acids. Germline CDR1 and CDR2: SGHRS and YFSETQ. The CDR3 DNA reads as TGCGCCAGTAGCCCGGAAGGGAGCGGGGCCAACGTCCTGACTTTC. This gives the protein CASSPEGSGANVLTF. The variable domain in full, completed from reference TRBV5-1 and TRBJ2-6, reads KAGVTQTPRYLIKTRGQQVTLSCSPISGHRSVSWYQQTPGQGLQFLFEYFSETQRNKGNFPGRFSGRQFSNSRSEMNVSTLELGDSALYLCASSPEGSGANVLTFGAGSRLTVL.

The chain employs TRBV6-5 and TRBJ1-2, with TRBD1 matching over 7 bases. Germline CDR1 reads MNHEY; CDR2 reads SVGAGI. Trimming removed 4 bases from V and 1 base from J; junction bases left unmatched: 9. The length of the CDR3 is 16 residues. The CDR3 sequence is CASSFSGGGNNYGYTF. The CDR3 nucleotides are TGTGCCAGCAGTTTCTCAGGGGGTGGAAATAACTATGGCTACACCTTC.

This clonotype was seen only a few times. The rearrangement joins TRBV14 to TRBJ2-3; no clear D gene. V lost 4 bases, J lost 5 bases, and 10 bases lay in between. The CDR3 totals 13 residues. CDR1 and CDR2 (germline): SGHDN, FVKESK. CDR3 protein: CASSLSLKDTQYF. The CDR3 DNA sequence: TGTGCCAGCAGCCTTAGCCTCAAAGATACGCAGTATTTT.

V and J are TRBV3-1 and TRBJ2-3; D is tentatively TRBD1 or TRBD2 (5 bases each). This CDR3 is built from 14 residues. V was shortened by 8 bases and J by 2 bases, with 14 bases between the two germline ends. CDR1 LGHDT and CDR2 YNNKEL come from the germline V gene (reference sequence). The CDR3 DNA is TGTGCCAGCGCACCAAGGGACGTCACAGATACGCAGTATTTT. It yields the protein CASAPRDVTDTQYF.

This chain uses TRBV5-1 with TRBJ2-4; D ambiguous. The DNA end favors TRBJ2-7, so the J call may be wrong. The CDR3 extends over 14 amino acids. CDR1 and CDR2 from the germline V gene are SGHRS and YFSETQ. Written as DNA, the CDR3 is TGCGCCAGCAGCCCAATCTACGCGAACTACGAGCAGTACTTC. It translates to CASSPIYANYEQYF.

This clonotype was found a few times. V and J are TRBV6-1 and TRBJ2-6; 11 bases fit TRBD1. V dropped 5 bases and J dropped 4; count of bases not matched to a gene: 10. CDR1 is MNHNS and CDR2 is SASEGT in the germline V gene. The CDR3 has 18 residues. The CDR3 here is CASSRTGGPRAGANVLTF. The DNA of the CDR3 is TGTGCCAGCAGTAGGACAGGGGGCCCCCGAGCGGGGGCCAACGTCCTGACTTTC.

This chain joins TRBV11-2 and TRBJ2-7; possible D gene TRBD2, 5 bases. Trimming left V 6 bases short and J 5 bases short, with 17 bases between. Germline CDR1 is SGHAT and CDR2 is FQNNGV. The CDR3 is 14 residues long. CDR3 in DNA: TGTGCCAGCAGGATAGCCCGGCTAGCCCACGAGCAGTACTTC. Residues: CASRIARLAHEQYF.

The V and J genes are TRBV5-6 and TRBJ2-3; D is possibly TRBD1 (6 bases). CDR1 and CDR2 (germline): SGHDT, YYEEEE. With 0 bases removed from V and 4 bases from J, the gap between germline ends came to 9 bases. The CDR3 covers 14 residues. This CDR3 reads CASSLAWGPDTQYF. CDR3 DNA: TGTGCCAGCAGCTTGGCGTGGGGGCCAGATACGCAGTATTTT.